This TCR beta chain was recorded in a study of identical twins. TCRdb used MiXCR to reprocess the 5' RACE reads, holding one entry per CDR3 protein. The sample shows about 690,000 distinct CDR3 sequences, roughly 6% of them seen only once. V lost 5 bases, J lost 5 bases, and 16 bases lay in between. Germline assignment: CDR1 SEHNR and CDR2 FQNEAQ (reference sequence). The CDR3 is 15 residues long. The chain links TRBV7-9 to TRBJ2-1; D tentatively fits TRBD1 or TRBD2 (5 bases each). The source of this sequence is a man between 18 and 29 years old in good health. Sequenced material: naive T cells sorted from blood. Here the CDR3 DNA reads TGTGCCAGCAGCCGGGGCGGCGGACGAGACAATGAGCAGTTCTTC. It is translated as CASSRGGGRDNEQFF. Based on the CDR3 plus reference TRBV7-9 and TRBJ2-1, the full variable domain is DTGVSQNPRHKITKRGQNVTFRCDPISEHNRLYWYRQTLGQGPEFLTYFQNEAQLEKSRLLSDRFSAERPKGSFSTLEIQRTEQGDSAMYLCASSRGGGRDNEQFFGPGTRLTVL.